The 31 T cell receptor beta chains below were found in one sample sequenced in a study of T-cell memory formation after mild COVID-19. TCRdb re-analysed the 5' RACE reads in MiXCR, keeping a single row per CDR3 protein. The sample records more than 350,000 distinct CDR3 sequences, approximately 15% being singletons. Input material: PBMCs or a T cell subset sorted from them (not recorded which). These receptor sequences come from a man younger than 35 who had mild COVID-19 (a few samples of this study predate the infection). Cell type and time point are not known.

This clonotype has more than one count but fewer than ten. This chain joins TRBV4-3 and TRBJ1-1, with unresolved D. Germline assignment: CDR1 LGHNA and CDR2 YSLEER. The ends were cut back, 4 bases at V and 4 bases at J, with 10 bases in the middle. CDR3 length: 13 residues. The CDR3 region has the DNA TGCGCCAGCAGCCCTCTAGCCGGCACTGAAGCTTTCTTT. This encodes CASSPLAGTEAFF.

The gene calls are TRBV6-5 and TRBJ1-1; perhaps TRBD1 as D (5 bases). The germline CDR1 and CDR2 sequences are MNHEY and SVGAGI. The V end was cut by 2 bases, the J end by 6 bases, with 13 bases between. The CDR3 is 14 amino acids. CDR3 nucleotide sequence: TGTGCCAGCAGTTACCGTCGGGGGGACGCTGAAGCTTTCTTT. It specifies CASSYRRGDAEAFF.

This clonotype was recorded at least ten times. This rearrangement joins TRBV6-6 to TRBJ1-2; D is unclear. The germline CDR1 and CDR2 sequences are MNHNY and SVGAGI (reference sequence). CDR3 length: 13 residues. Deletions cut 5 bases from V and 8 bases from J, with 15 bases between. The CDR3 here is CASSEITLRGYTF. CDR3 bases: TGTGCCAGCAGTGAGATTACCCTCAGAGGCTACACCTTC.

This chain joins TRBV2 and TRBJ1-5; D not certain. Trimming pared 4 bases from V and 7 bases from J, leaving 14 bases between. Looked up from germline, CDR1 is SNHLY and CDR2 is FYNNEI. This CDR3 has 14 residues. The DNA for the CDR3 is TGTGCCAGCAGTGTGGAGACCCTGGGGCAGCCCCAGCATTTT. This sequence encodes CASSVETLGQPQHF.

This clonotype was detected only a few times. This rearrangement joins TRBV9 to TRBJ2-4, with 8 bases fitting TRBD2. V dropped 4 bases and J dropped 6; count of bases not matched to a gene: 9. Germline CDR1 SGDLS, CDR2 YYNGEE. The CDR3 is made up of 15 amino acids. This CDR3 reads CASSPRGGLGNIQYF. DNA of the CDR3: TGTGCCAGCAGCCCACGGGGGGGCCTCGGAAACATTCAGTACTTC.

This chain connects TRBV5-1 to TRBJ2-1; D not certain. The CDR3 has 15 residues. The V end lost 5 bases, the J end lost 6 bases, and 18 bases lay between the germline ends. CDR1 and CDR2 (germline): SGHRS, YFSETQ. Here the CDR3 reads CASRSWTTSGNEQFF. The CDR3 nucleotides read TGCGCCAGCAGGTCCTGGACCACCAGTGGCAATGAGCAGTTCTTC.

This clonotype was picked up a small number of times. This rearrangement joins TRBV12-3 or TRBV12-4 to TRBJ2-1; D gene unclear. The CDR3 is made up of 11 amino acids. Trimming pared 2 bases from V and 15 bases from J, leaving 11 bases between. Written as DNA, the CDR3 is TGTGCCAGCAGTTTAAGGGTCTCTCTGTTCTTC. This translates into CASSLRVSLFF.

The V gene is TRBV2, the J gene TRBJ2-4; D is unclear. CDR1 SNHLY and CDR2 FYNNEI come from the germline V gene. CDR3 length: 11 amino acids. Trimming took 6 bases from V and 8 from J, leaving 8 bases between them. The CDR3 DNA sequence: TGTGCCAGCAGGTACTCGGACATTCAGTACTTC. This sequence encodes CASRYSDIQYF.

This clonotype was detected a few times. The chain carries TRBV20-1 and TRBJ1-6; maybe TRBD1 (5 bases). Per germline, CDR1 DFQATT and CDR2 SNEGSKA (reference sequence). The CDR3 runs to 14 residues. Trimming took 3 bases from V and 8 from J, leaving 14 bases between them. CDR3 coding DNA: TGCAGTGCTAGCGCGGGACCGGGGGATTCACCCCTCCACTTT. This encodes CSASAGPGDSPLHF.

This clonotype was picked up a small number of times. This chain uses TRBV7-9 with TRBJ2-5; maybe TRBD2 (6 bases). Between the trimmed V and J ends, which lost 1 base and 3 bases, there was a span of 21 bases. CDR3 length: 18 residues. Per germline, CDR1 SEHNR and CDR2 FQNEAQ (reference sequence). CDR3: CASSLGVTWRGAKETQYF. CDR3 DNA sequence: TGTGCCAGCAGCTTAGGCGTAACATGGCGGGGTGCCAAAGAGACCCAGTACTTC.

The J gene is TRBJ2-3, the V gene TRBV5-1, with D hard to call. V was clipped by 1 base and J by 0 bases, with 9 bases between them. Per germline, CDR1 SGHRS and CDR2 YFSETQ. The CDR3 is 15 residues long. Written as DNA, the CDR3 is TGCGCCAGCAGCTTGATACCAGTCAGCACAGATACGCAGTATTTT. This sequence encodes CASSLIPVSTDTQYF.

This chain connects TRBV5-6 to TRBJ2-5, with 7 positions matching TRBD1. Germline loops: CDR1 SGHDT, CDR2 YYEEEE. This CDR3 region has 14 residues. V shed 4 bases, J shed 5 bases, and the junction held 8 bases outside the gene matches. This CDR3 reads CASSGGVGGETQYF. The CDR3 nucleotides read TGTGCCAGCAGCGGTGGCGTAGGGGGCGAGACCCAGTACTTC.

This clonotype was detected a few times. The genes are TRBV27 and TRBJ1-5; no reliable D call. Trimming removed 5 bases from V and 4 bases from J, with 6 bases in between. Germline assignment: CDR1 MNHEY and CDR2 SMNVEV (reference sequence). The CDR3 sequence is 12 residues long. DNA for the CDR3: TGTGCCAGCAGTGCCTTGAATCAGCCCCAGCATTTT. It is translated as CASSALNQPQHF.

V usage is TRBV4-1 and J usage is TRBJ2-2, with D perhaps TRBD2 (5 bases). The CDR3 length is 15 residues. V shed 3 bases and J shed 4 bases, with 12 bases lying between them. The germline V gene has CDR1 MGHRA and CDR2 YSYEKL. The DNA of the CDR3 is TGCGCCAGCAGCCAGAGGGAAGACACCACCGGGGAGCTGTTTTTT. Amino acids: CASSQREDTTGELFF.

In this sample, this clonotype turned up a few times. The CDR3 DNA sequence: TGTGCCAGCGGGGCTAAAGCTTTCTTT. It encodes CASGAKAFF. The chain carries TRBV7-9 and TRBJ1-1, with D perhaps TRBD1 (5 bases). Germline assignment: CDR1 SEHNR and CDR2 FQNEAQ (reference sequence). Between the trimmed V and J ends, which lost 8 bases and 9 bases, there was a span of 7 bases. This CDR3 is built from 9 residues.

This chain uses TRBV6-5 with TRBJ1-2; D call uncertain. With 0 bases removed from V and 4 bases from J, the gap between germline ends came to 9 bases. Per germline, CDR1 MNHEY and CDR2 SVGAGI. The CDR3 extends over 14 amino acids. CDR3 region: CASSYSGQLYGYTF. CDR3 bases: TGTGCCAGCAGTTACTCTGGTCAGCTCTATGGCTACACCTTC.

This clonotype has at least ten counts. The chain has TRBV20-1 and TRBJ2-7; D is undetermined. The CDR3 is 13 residues long. Per germline, CDR1 DFQATT and CDR2 SNEGSKA (reference sequence). Trimming pared 3 bases from V and 2 bases from J, leaving 11 bases between. CDR3 amino acids: CSARLGHAYEQYF. In nucleotides, the CDR3 is TGCAGTGCTAGGCTGGGCCATGCCTACGAGCAGTACTTC.

This clonotype was observed a handful of times. The CDR3 region is CASHLILSSYNEQFF. CDR3 in DNA: TGTGCCAGCCACCTAATCCTGAGCTCCTACAATGAGCAGTTCTTC. V and J are TRBV7-8 and TRBJ2-1; no definite D call. The CDR3 has 15 amino acids. The V end lost 8 bases, the J end lost 0 bases, and 14 bases lay between the germline ends. Germline V gene lookup returns CDR1 SGHVS and CDR2 FQNEAQ.

Ten or more counts support this clonotype. The chain uses TRBV18 and TRBJ1-2, with D possibly matching TRBD1 (6 bases). Germline CDR1 KGHSH, CDR2 LQKENI. V was pared by 2 bases and J by 7 bases, with 11 bases between. The CDR3 sequence is 13 residues long. Here the CDR3 DNA reads TGTGCCAGCTCACCAGGGGGGGCTGGTGGCTACACCTTC. This sequence encodes CASSPGGAGGYTF.

This sequence joins TRBV7-2 and TRBJ1-1, with D possibly matching TRBD1 (6 bases). The CDR3 extends over 17 amino acids. The V end was cut by 5 bases, the J end by 4 bases, with 23 bases between. Germline V gene sequence: CDR1 SGHTA, CDR2 FQGNSA. CDR3 region: CASSPRGRGKKGTEAFF. Here the CDR3 DNA reads TGTGCCAGCAGCCCCCGTGGCAGGGGAAAAAAGGGCACTGAAGCTTTCTTT. Based on the CDR3 plus reference TRBV7-2 and TRBJ1-1, the full variable domain is GAGVSQSPSNKVTEKGKDVELRCDPISGHTALYWYRQSLGQGLEFLIYFQGNSAPDKSGLPSDRFSAERTGGSVSTLTIQRTQQEDSAVYLCASSPRGRGKKGTEAFFGQGTRLTVV.

This clonotype was seen a few times. This chain uses TRBV28 with TRBJ2-6, with no clear D. Per germline, CDR1 MDHEN and CDR2 SYDVKM. The CDR3 runs 15 residues. The V end was cut by 6 bases, the J end by 2 bases, with 11 bases between. CDR3 residues: CASRTHPAGANVLTF. The DNA for the CDR3 is TGTGCCAGCAGGACCCACCCAGCTGGGGCCAACGTCCTGACTTTC.

The chain has TRBV7-2 and TRBJ2-1, with a tentative D call TRBD2 (6 bases). Germline CDR1 SGHTA, CDR2 FQGNSA. The ends were cut back, 3 bases at V and 8 bases at J, with 17 bases in the middle. The CDR3 length is 15 residues. The CDR3 sequence: CASSLWASEGYEQFF. CDR3 nucleotides: TGTGCCAGCAGCTTGTGGGCTAGCGAAGGGTATGAGCAGTTCTTC.

V usage is TRBV5-1 and J usage is TRBJ1-1; 7 positions agree with TRBD1. Germline V CDR1 and CDR2: SGHRS, YFSETQ. J lost 12 bases, V lost 2 bases, and 10 bases had no gene match. The CDR3 loop spans 13 amino acids. Written as DNA, the CDR3 is TGCGCCAGCAGCTTCACCACCACAGGGGATCCTTTCTTT. Translation gives CASSFTTTGDPFF.

This clonotype has only a few counts. The genes are TRBV18 and TRBJ2-5; D is uncertain. This CDR3 is 14 amino acids long. V lost 3 bases, J lost 4 bases, and 12 bases lay in between. Germline CDR1 reads KGHSH; CDR2 reads LQKENI. The CDR3 loop reads CASSPQLGPETQYF. CDR3 in DNA: TGTGCCAGCTCACCCCAGTTGGGTCCAGAGACCCAGTACTTC.

This clonotype turned up a few times. The rearrangement uses TRBV5-1 and TRBJ2-3; 7 bases match TRBD2. From germline, CDR1 is SGHRS and CDR2 YFSETQ. The CDR3 loop spans 12 amino acids. Trimming took 4 bases from V and 10 from J; bases not matched to a gene: 6. This CDR3 is CASSQERGAQYF. The CDR3 DNA follows: TGCGCCAGCAGCCAGGAGCGGGGAGCGCAGTATTTT.

CDR3 sequence reads: CASSEAPSGGTDTQYF. CDR3 DNA sequence: TGTGCCAGCAGCGAGGCCCCTAGCGGAGGCACAGATACGCAGTATTTT. The V and J genes are TRBV9 and TRBJ2-3; 7 bases match TRBD2. V shed 3 bases and J 1 base; nucleotides not matched to a gene: 8. Germline CDR1 SGDLS, CDR2 YYNGEE. The CDR3 has 16 amino acids.

In its sample, this clonotype was seen a few times. The chain is built from TRBV24-1 and TRBJ2-5; D is ambiguous. This CDR3 comprises 13 residues. V was trimmed by 2 bases and J by 7 bases, leaving 10 bases between them. Germline assignment: CDR1 KGHDR and CDR2 SFDVKD. CDR3 coding DNA: TGTGCCACCAGTGATTCCCGTACGGGGACCCAGTACTTC. Encoded protein: CATSDSRTGTQYF.

In this sample, this clonotype turned up a few times. This sequence joins TRBV7-2 and TRBJ1-6, with D uncertain. The germline V gene has CDR1 SGHTA and CDR2 FQGNSA. CDR3 length: 11 amino acids. V was pared by 6 bases and J by 15 bases, with 12 bases between. In nucleotides, the CDR3 is TGTGCCAGCAGAAAGGGTATGGGCCTCCACTTT. It encodes CASRKGMGLHF.

This clonotype has only a few counts. The chain's CDR3 is CASSSRGLSYEQYF. The CDR3 DNA follows: TGTGCCAGCAGCTCCCGGGGGCTCTCCTACGAGCAGTACTTC. V is TRBV7-8 and J is TRBJ2-7; D may correspond to TRBD1 or TRBD2 (6 bases each). This CDR3 region has 14 residues. V lost 4 bases and J lost 0, with 10 bases in between. Germline V gene sequence: CDR1 SGHVS, CDR2 FQNEAQ.

This chain links TRBV7-9 with TRBJ2-2; D not certain. CDR1 is SEHNR, CDR2 FQNEAQ, per germline (reference sequence). With 3 bases removed from V and 2 bases from J, the gap between germline ends came to 10 bases. CDR3 size: 15 residues. The CDR3 DNA is TGTGCCAGCAGCTTTAGTATGATCAACACCGGGGAGCTGTTTTTT. As protein: CASSFSMINTGELFF.

A note on this clonotype: A much larger clone sits a single nucleotide away, making a read error possible. The rearrangement uses TRBV4-3 and TRBJ1-1, with D uncertain. This CDR3 has 15 residues. Trimming cost V 0 bases and J 13 bases, with 21 bases left between them. CDR1 is LGHNA, CDR2 YSLEER, per germline. The CDR3 region has the DNA TGCGCCAGCAGCCAAGATAGGTACTTCACCTCGGGAGATTTCTTT. This gives the protein CASSQDRYFTSGDFF.